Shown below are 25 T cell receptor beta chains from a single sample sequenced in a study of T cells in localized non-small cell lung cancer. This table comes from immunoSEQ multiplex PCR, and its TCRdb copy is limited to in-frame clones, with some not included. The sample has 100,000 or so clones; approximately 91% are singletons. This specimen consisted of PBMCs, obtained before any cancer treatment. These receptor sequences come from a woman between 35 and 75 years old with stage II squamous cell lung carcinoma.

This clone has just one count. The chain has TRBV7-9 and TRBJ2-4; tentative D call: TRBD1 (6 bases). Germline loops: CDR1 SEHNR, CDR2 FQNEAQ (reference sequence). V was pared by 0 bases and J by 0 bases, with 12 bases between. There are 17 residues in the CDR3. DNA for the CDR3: TGTGCCAGCAGCTTAGCGTCGACAGGTTTAGCCAAAAACATTCAGTACTTC. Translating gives CASSLASTGLAKNIQYF.

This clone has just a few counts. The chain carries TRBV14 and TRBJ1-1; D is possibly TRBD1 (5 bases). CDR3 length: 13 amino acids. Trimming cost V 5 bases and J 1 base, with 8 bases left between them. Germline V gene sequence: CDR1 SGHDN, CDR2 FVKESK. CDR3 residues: CASSFDRNTEAFF. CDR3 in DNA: TGTGCCAGCAGCTTCGACAGGAACACTGAAGCTTTCTTT.

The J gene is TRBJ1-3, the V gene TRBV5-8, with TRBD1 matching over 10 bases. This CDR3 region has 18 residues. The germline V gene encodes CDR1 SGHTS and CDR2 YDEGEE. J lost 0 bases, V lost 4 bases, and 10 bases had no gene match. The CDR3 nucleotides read TGTGCCAGCAGCCCACTTACCGGGACAGGGGTCTCTGGAAACACCATATATTTT. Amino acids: CASSPLTGTGVSGNTIYF.

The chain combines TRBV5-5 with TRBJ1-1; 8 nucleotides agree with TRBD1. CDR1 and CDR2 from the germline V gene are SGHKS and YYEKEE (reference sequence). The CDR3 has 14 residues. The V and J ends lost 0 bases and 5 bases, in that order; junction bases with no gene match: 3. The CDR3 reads CASSLGTGRTEAFF. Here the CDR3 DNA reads TGTGCCAGCAGCTTGGGGACAGGGAGGACTGAAGCTTTCTTT.

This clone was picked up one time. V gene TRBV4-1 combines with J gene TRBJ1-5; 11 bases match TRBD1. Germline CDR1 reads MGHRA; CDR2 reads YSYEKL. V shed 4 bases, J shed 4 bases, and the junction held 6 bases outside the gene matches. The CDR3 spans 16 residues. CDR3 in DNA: TGCGCCAGCAGCCCCGGACAGGGGGCCCTTAATCAGCCCCAGCATTTT. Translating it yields CASSPGQGALNQPQHF.

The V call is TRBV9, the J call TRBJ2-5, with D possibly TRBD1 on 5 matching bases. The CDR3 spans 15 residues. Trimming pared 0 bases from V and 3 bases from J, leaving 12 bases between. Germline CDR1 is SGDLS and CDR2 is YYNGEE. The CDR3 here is CASSVGPEGEETQYF. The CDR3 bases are TGTGCCAGCAGCGTAGGACCCGAAGGGGAAGAGACCCAGTACTTC. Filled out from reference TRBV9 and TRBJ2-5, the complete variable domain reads DSGVTQTPKHLITATGQRVTLRCSPRSGDLSVYWYQQSLDQGLQFLIQYYNGEERAKGNILERFSAQQFPDLHSELNLSSLELGDSALYFCASSVGPEGEETQYFGPGTRLLVL.

Written as DNA, the CDR3 is TGTGCCAGCAGCAAAATTCGGAACGCCTTC. Residues: CASSKIRNAF. The J gene is TRBJ1-2, the V gene TRBV21-1. TRBV21-1 is marked as a pseudogene. This CDR3 region has 10 residues.

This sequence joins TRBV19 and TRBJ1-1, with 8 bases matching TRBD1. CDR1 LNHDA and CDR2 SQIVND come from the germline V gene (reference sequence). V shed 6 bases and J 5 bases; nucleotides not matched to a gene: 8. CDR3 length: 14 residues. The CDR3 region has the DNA TGTGCCAGTAGGGACAGGGCTAAGGGTACTGAAGCTTTCTTT. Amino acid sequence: CASRDRAKGTEAFF.

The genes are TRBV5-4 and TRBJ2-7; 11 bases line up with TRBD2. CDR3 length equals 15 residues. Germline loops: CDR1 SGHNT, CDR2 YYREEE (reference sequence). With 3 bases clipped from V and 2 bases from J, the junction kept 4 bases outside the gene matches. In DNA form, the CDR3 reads TGTGCCAGCAGCTCCTTAGCGGGGGGGCCCTACGAGCAGTACTTC. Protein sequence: CASSSLAGGPYEQYF. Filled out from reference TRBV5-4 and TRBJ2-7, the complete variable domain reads ETGVTQSPTHLIKTRGQQVTLRCSSQSGHNTVSWYQQALGQGPQFIFQYYREEENGRGNFPPRFSGLQFPNYSSELNVNALELDDSALYLCASSSLAGGPYEQYFGPGTRLTVT.

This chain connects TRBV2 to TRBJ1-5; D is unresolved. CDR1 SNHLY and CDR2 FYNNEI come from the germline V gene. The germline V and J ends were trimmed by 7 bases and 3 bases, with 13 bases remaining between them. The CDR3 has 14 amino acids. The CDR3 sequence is CASKKDSFNQPQHF. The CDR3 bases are TGTGCCAGCAAGAAGGACTCTTTCAATCAGCCCCAGCATTTT. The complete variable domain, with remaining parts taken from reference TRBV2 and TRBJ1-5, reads EPEVTQTPSHQVTQMGQEVILRCVPISNHLYFYWYRQILGQKVEFLVSFYNNEISEKSEIFDDQFSVERPDGSNFTLKIRSTKLEDSAMYFCASKKDSFNQPQHFGDGTRLSIL.

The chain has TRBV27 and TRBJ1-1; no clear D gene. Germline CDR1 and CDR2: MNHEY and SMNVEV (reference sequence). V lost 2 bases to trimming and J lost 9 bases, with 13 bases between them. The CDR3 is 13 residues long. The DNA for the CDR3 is TGTGCCAGCAGTTTAAAAGGGAGTTCAAAAGCTTTCTTT. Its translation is CASSLKGSSKAFF.

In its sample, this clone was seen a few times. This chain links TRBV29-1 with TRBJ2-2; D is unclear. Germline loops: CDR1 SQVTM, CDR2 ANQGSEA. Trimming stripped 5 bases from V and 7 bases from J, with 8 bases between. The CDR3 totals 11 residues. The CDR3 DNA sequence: TGCAGCGTTATCATAGTCGGGGAGCTGTTTTTT. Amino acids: CSVIIVGELFF.

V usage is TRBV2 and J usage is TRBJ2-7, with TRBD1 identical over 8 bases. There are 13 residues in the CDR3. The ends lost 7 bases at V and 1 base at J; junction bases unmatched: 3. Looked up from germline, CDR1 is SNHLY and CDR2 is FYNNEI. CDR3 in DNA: TGTGCCAGCACAGGGACAGGATCCTACGAGCAGTACTTC. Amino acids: CASTGTGSYEQYF. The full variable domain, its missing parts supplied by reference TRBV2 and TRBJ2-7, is EPEVTQTPSHQVTQMGQEVILRCVPISNHLYFYWYRQILGQKVEFLVSFYNNEISEKSEIFDDQFSVERPDGSNFTLKIRSTKLEDSAMYFCASTGTGSYEQYFGPGTRLTVT.

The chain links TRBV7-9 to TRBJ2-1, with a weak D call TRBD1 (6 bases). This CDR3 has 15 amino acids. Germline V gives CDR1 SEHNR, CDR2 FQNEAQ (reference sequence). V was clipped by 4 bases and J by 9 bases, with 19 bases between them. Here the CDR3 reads CASSSRTGLRVEQFF. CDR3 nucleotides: TGTGCCAGCAGCTCAAGAACAGGGCTCAGAGTTGAGCAGTTCTTC.

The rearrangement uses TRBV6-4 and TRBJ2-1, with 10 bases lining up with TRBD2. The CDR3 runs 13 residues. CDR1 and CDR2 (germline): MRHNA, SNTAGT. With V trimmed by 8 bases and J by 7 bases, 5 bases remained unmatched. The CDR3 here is CASSRAGGNEQFF. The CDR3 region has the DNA TGTGCCAGCTCCCGAGCGGGGGGGAATGAGCAGTTCTTC.

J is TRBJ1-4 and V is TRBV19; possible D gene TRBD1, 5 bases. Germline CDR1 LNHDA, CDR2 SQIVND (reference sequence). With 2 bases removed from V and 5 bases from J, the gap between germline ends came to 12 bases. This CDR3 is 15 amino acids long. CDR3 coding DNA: TGTGCCAGTAGTATATTGGGGCAGAAAAATGAAAAACTGTTTTTT. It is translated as CASSILGQKNEKLFF.

The CDR3 DNA follows: TGTGCCAGCAGTGAACCCGCACGTGGCTACACCTTC. Translation gives CASSEPARGYTF. The V call is TRBV25-1, the J call TRBJ1-2; D call uncertain. Germline V lookup: CDR1 MGHDK, CDR2 SYGVNS. Trimming took 2 bases from V and 7 from J, leaving 8 bases between them. CDR3 size: 12 residues.

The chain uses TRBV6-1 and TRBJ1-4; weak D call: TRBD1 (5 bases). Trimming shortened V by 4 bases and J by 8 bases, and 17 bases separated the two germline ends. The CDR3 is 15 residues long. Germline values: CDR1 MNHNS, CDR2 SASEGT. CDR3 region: CASSGGTAHGEKLFF. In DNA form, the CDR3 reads TGTGCCAGCAGTGGCGGGACCGCTCACGGGGAAAAACTGTTTTTT.

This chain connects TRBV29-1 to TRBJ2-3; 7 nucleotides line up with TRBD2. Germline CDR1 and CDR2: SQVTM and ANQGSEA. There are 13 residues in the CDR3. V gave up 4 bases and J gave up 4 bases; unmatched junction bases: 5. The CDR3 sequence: CSVGGRAADTQYF. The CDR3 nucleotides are TGCAGCGTTGGCGGGAGAGCCGCAGATACGCAGTATTTT.

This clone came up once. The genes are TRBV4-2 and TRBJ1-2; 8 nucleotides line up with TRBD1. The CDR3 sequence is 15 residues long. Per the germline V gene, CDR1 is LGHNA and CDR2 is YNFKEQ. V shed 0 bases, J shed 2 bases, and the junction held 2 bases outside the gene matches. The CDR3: CASSQENRGNYGYTF. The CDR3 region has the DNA TGTGCCAGCAGCCAAGAGAACAGGGGGAACTATGGCTACACCTTC.

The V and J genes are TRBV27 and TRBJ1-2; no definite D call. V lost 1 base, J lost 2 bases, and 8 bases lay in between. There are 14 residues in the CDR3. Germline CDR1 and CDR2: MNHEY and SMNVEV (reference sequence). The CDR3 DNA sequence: TGTGCCAGCAGTTTATATCCGGGGAACTATGGCTACACCTTC. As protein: CASSLYPGNYGYTF.

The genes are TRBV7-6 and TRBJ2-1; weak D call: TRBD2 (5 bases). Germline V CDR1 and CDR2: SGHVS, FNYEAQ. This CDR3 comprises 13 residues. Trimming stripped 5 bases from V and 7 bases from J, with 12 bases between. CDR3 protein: CASSPPRGNEQFF. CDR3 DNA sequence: TGTGCCAGCAGCCCCCCCCGGGGTAATGAGCAGTTCTTC. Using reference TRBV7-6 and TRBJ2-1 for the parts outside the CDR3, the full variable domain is GAGVSQSPRYKVTKRGQDVALRCDPISGHVSLYWYRQALGQGPEFLTYFNYEAQQDKSGLPNDRFSAERPEGSISTLTIQRTEQRDSAMYRCASSPPRGNEQFFGPGTRLTVL.

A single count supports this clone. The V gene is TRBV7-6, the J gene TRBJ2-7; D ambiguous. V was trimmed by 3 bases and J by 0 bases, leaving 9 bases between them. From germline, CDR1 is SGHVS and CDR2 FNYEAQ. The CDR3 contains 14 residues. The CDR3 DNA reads TGTGCCAGCAGCTTGACACATAGCTCCTACGAGCAGTACTTC. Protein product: CASSLTHSSYEQYF.

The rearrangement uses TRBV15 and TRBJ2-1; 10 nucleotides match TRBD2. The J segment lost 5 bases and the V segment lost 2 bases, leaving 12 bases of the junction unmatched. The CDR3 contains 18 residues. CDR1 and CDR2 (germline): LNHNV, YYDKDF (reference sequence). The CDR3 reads CATSRIGIGLAVNNEQFF. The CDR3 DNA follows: TGTGCCACCAGCAGAATTGGAATAGGACTAGCGGTCAACAATGAGCAGTTCTTC.

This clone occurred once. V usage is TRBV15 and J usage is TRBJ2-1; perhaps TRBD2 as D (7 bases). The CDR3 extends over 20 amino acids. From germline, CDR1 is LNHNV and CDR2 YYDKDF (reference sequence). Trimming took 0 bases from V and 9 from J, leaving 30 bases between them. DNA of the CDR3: TGTGCCACCAGCAGAGACGCAACTCGGGGGCGGGAGTTAATAAACGGTGAGCAGTTCTTC. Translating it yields CATSRDATRGRELINGEQFF.